This T cell receptor (beta chain) is from a study of blood T cell repertoires in COVID-19. Per the study methods: Amplification of reference gene primers was used by the study to estimate nucleated cell counts. Repertoires were generated with immunoSEQ multiplex PCR, while TCRdb's copy carries only in-frame clones and drops some. That table furnishes V, J and clone size, whereas the DNA furnished D and trimming. Seen here are 350,000 to 550,000 clones, roughly nine tenths observed once, and the top ten hold more than 0.95%. Cohorts were based on clinical histories the participants reported. Recovery meant two consecutive negative NP/OP PCR tests, professional clearance, or resolved symptoms. V gave up 0 bases and J gave up 15 bases; unmatched junction bases: 17. The germline V gene has CDR1 SGHAT and CDR2 FQNNGV. This CDR3 has 16 residues.

Sequenced sample: PBMCs or T cells enriched from blood (not recorded which). The clonotype originates from a man in his thirties or forties who had recovered from COVID-19. V and J are TRBV11-2 and TRBJ2-1; 7 bases match TRBD2. CDR3 in DNA: TGTGCCAGCAGCTTAGATTTGGTGGTTGGCGGGAGAGCGATGTTCTTC. Its translation is CASSLDLVVGGRAMFF.